Included here is one T cell receptor (beta chain) sequence, with context. The data are from a study of blood T cell repertoires in COVID-19. Study information: Both acute and convalescent COVID-19 samples were obtained from the United States, Italy and Spain. Nucleic acid was either cDNA or gDNA, and it came from T cells, B-cell-depleted T cells, or PBMCs.

The assay was immunoSEQ multiplex PCR, and TCRdb's table has in-frame clones only and misses some. This sample yields around 120,000 clones, of which about 79% are seen a single time; roughly 2.1% belongs to the top ten. The sample was peripheral blood. This TCR derives from a man aged 70 or older with acute or convalescent COVID-19.

The CDR3 sequence is CAIKIPGVNTEAFF. CDR3 nucleotides: TGTGCCATCAAGATTCCAGGCGTGAACACTGAAGCTTTCTTT. The chain links TRBV10-3 to TRBJ1-1, with D hard to call. The ends were cut back, 7 bases at V and 0 bases at J, with 12 bases in the middle. The CDR3 loop spans 14 amino acids. CDR1 is ENHRY and CDR2 is SYGVKD in the germline V gene.